This T cell receptor beta chain was profiled in a study of beta chain features in type 1 diabetes. Study background: Examination spanned 100 million to 120 million sorted cells from all samples. The study, taken as a whole, reports: Any HLA-type effect on TCRB rearrangement remained unresolved here.

Reverse transcribing all isolated RNA meant expressed TCRB transcripts were sequenced. Sequenced by immunoSEQ multiplex PCR; TCRdb stores in-frame clones only, minus some. The sample consists of some 410,000 clones, over 10% of them appearing once. Remarks on this clone: Antigen unknown.

The source is a young woman in good health. The sequencing sample was made of naive CD4+ T cells from blood.

CDR3 loop: CASSPGGSYEQYF. DNA for the CDR3: TGTGCCAGCAGCCCTGGAGGGTCCTACGAGCAGTACTTC. This rearrangement joins TRBV6-6 to TRBJ2-7; tentatively, D is TRBD2 (6 bases). The germline V gene encodes CDR1 MNHNY and CDR2 SVGAGI (reference sequence). CDR3 length: 13 amino acids. The V end lost 6 bases, the J end lost 1 base, and 10 bases lay between the germline ends.